The 24 T cell receptor beta chains given below trace back to one sample, sequenced in a study of beta chain features in type 1 diabetes. Sequenced material consisted of expressed TCRB transcripts (all of the isolated RNA was reverse transcribed). The repertoire was sequenced with immunoSEQ multiplex PCR; TCRdb's copy has only in-frame clones and lacks some. The data show a few hundred thousand clones, more than 11% seen once. The sample was naive CD4+ T cells from blood. These receptors all come from a young man in good health.

The V gene is TRBV9, the J gene TRBJ2-3, with 8 bases lining up with TRBD2. CDR1 is SGDLS and CDR2 is YYNGEE in the germline V gene. Trimming cost V 0 bases and J 2 bases; bases outside gene matches: 8. The CDR3 covers 17 residues. For the CDR3, the DNA is TGTGCCAGCAGCGTAGGAATCCAGCGGGGGATCACAGATACGCAGTATTTT. Its translation: CASSVGIQRGITDTQYF.

This clone came up a few times. The rearrangement uses TRBV7-2 and TRBJ2-5; D is perhaps TRBD1 or TRBD2 (5 bases each). With 5 bases removed from V and 4 bases from J, the gap between germline ends came to 14 bases. Looked up from germline, CDR1 is SGHTA and CDR2 is FQGNSA. This CDR3 region has 14 residues. CDR3 sequence (DNA): TGTGCCAGCAGCAGCCGGGGCCTACGAGAGACCCAGTACTTC. This sequence encodes CASSSRGLRETQYF.

This clone has a handful of counts. CDR3 bases: TGTGCCAGCTCACAAACCGGGACATCCTACGAGCAGTACGTC. Its translation is CASSQTGTSYEQYV. The chain uses TRBV18 and TRBJ2-7, with TRBD1 as a possible D gene (6 bases). The CDR3 length is 14 residues. Deletions cut 4 bases from V and 1 base from J, with 11 bases between. Per germline, CDR1 KGHSH and CDR2 LQKENI.

The chain carries TRBV15 and TRBJ1-2; D is uncertain. V lost 0 bases to trimming and J lost 7 bases, with 9 bases between them. Germline V gene sequence: CDR1 LNHNV, CDR2 YYDKDF (reference sequence). The CDR3 totals 13 residues. The CDR3 nucleotides read TGTGCCACCAGCAGAGATAACGGGTTTGGCTACACCTTC. This translates into CATSRDNGFGYTF. The complete variable domain, with remaining parts taken from reference TRBV15 and TRBJ1-2, reads DAMVIQNPRYQVTQFGKPVTLSCSQTLNHNVMYWYQQKSSQAPKLLFHYYDKDFNNEADTPDNFQSRRPNTSFCFLDIRSPGLGDTAMYLCATSRDNGFGYTFGSGTRLTVV.

At least ten counts were recorded for this clone. The gene calls are TRBV29-1 and TRBJ1-1; maybe TRBD1 (6 bases). The V end was cut by 5 bases, the J end by 1 base, with 11 bases between. Germline assignment: CDR1 SQVTM and CDR2 ANQGSEA. The CDR3 contains 13 residues. The CDR3 region is CSVSDRRNTEAFF. CDR3 DNA sequence: TGCAGCGTTTCCGACAGGAGGAACACTGAAGCTTTCTTT.

This clone turned up a few times. The V call is TRBV7-2, the J call TRBJ2-3; D not resolved. Trimming took 1 base from V and 4 from J, leaving 12 bases between them. The V gene's germline CDR1 is SGHTA and CDR2 FQGNSA. The CDR3 runs to 15 residues. The CDR3 region is CASSLVTGAADTQYF. Here the CDR3 DNA reads TGTGCCAGCAGCTTAGTCACCGGCGCGGCAGATACGCAGTATTTT.

This clone was detected once. The chain employs TRBV4-2 and TRBJ2-1, with TRBD2 as a possible D gene (5 bases). V lost 2 bases, J lost 5 bases, and 13 bases lay in between. The CDR3 is 15 amino acids. Germline lookup yields CDR1 LGHNA and CDR2 YNFKEQ. The chain's CDR3 is CASSQSGDRDNEQFF. The CDR3 region has the DNA TGTGCCAGCAGCCAATCCGGGGATAGGGACAATGAGCAGTTCTTC.

The rearrangement links TRBV7-2 to TRBJ2-2; TRBD1 aligns across 7 bases. This CDR3 is built from 17 residues. V was clipped by 4 bases and J by 5 bases; unmatched bases: 13. CDR1 and CDR2 (germline): SGHTA, FQGNSA. The CDR3 nucleotides are TGTGCCAGCAGCTCCACCTCAGACAGGGCGGCAACCGGGGAGCTGTTTTTT. As protein: CASSSTSDRAATGELFF.

This clone was counted only a few times. The chain carries TRBV7-2 and TRBJ1-5; no reliable D call. V was pared by 0 bases and J by 5 bases, with 11 bases between. The CDR3 is 15 residues long. Germline CDR1 and CDR2: SGHTA and FQGNSA. CDR3 coding DNA: TGTGCCAGCAGCTTAGCTAGCGCAGACTATCAGCCCCAGCATTTT. This encodes CASSLASADYQPQHF.

The rearrangement joins TRBV7-9 to TRBJ1-3; D is possibly TRBD1 (5 bases). Trimming shortened V by 9 bases and J by 8 bases, and 17 bases separated the two germline ends. The germline gives CDR1 SEHNR, CDR2 FQNEAQ (reference sequence). The CDR3 consists of 13 residues. CDR3 DNA sequence: TGTGCCAGTCGGCCGGGACGGGATCACACCATATATTTT. As protein: CASRPGRDHTIYF.

This clone was seen only a few times. This chain uses TRBV14 with TRBJ2-5; 8 bases match TRBD1. Germline trimming cut 3 bases from V and 5 bases from J; bases unmatched to any gene: 8. Germline V gene sequence: CDR1 SGHDN, CDR2 FVKESK. The CDR3 consists of 15 residues. This CDR3 is CASSQRQGNRETQYF. The CDR3 DNA sequence: TGTGCCAGCAGCCAGAGACAGGGGAATAGGGAGACCCAGTACTTC.

The V call is TRBV7-9, the J call TRBJ1-5; D unclear. V was shortened by 3 bases and J by 5 bases, with 8 bases between the two germline ends. The CDR3 covers 13 residues. Germline-derived CDR1 and CDR2 are SEHNR and FQNEAQ (reference sequence). CDR3 nucleotide sequence: TGTGCCAGCAGCTTCCGAGTGGATCAGCCCCAGCATTTT. Translation gives CASSFRVDQPQHF.

The genes are TRBV5-6 and TRBJ2-1, with 9 bases fitting TRBD1. Germline values: CDR1 SGHDT, CDR2 YYEEEE. The junction had 7 bases not matched to a gene; V was cut back by 4 bases and J by 8 bases. CDR3 length equals 14 residues. For the CDR3, the DNA is TGTGCCAGCAGCCCACAGGGGGCACCTGATGAGCAGTTCTTC. Translated: CASSPQGAPDEQFF.

V usage is TRBV9 and J usage is TRBJ1-3; D gene uncertain. Germline values: CDR1 SGDLS, CDR2 YYNGEE. Deletions cut 3 bases from V and 0 bases from J, with 10 bases between. The CDR3 loop spans 15 amino acids. CDR3 nucleotides: TGTGCCAGCAGCGCCCATTTTCTCTCTGGAAACACCATATATTTT. Its translation: CASSAHFLSGNTIYF.

V usage is TRBV11-2 and J usage is TRBJ2-7; D is uncertain. Germline V gene lookup returns CDR1 SGHAT and CDR2 FQNNGV. Trimming took off 0 bases at V and 4 bases at J, with 10 bases between the two ends. This CDR3 has 14 amino acids. CDR3 sequence reads: CASSLDFSRYEQYF. The CDR3 region has the DNA TGTGCCAGCAGCTTAGACTTTTCGAGGTACGAGCAGTACTTC.

J is TRBJ2-3 and V is TRBV29-1; D unresolved. CDR1 and CDR2 from the germline V gene are SQVTM and ANQGSEA. The CDR3 has 12 amino acids. Trimming pared 7 bases from V and 4 bases from J, leaving 12 bases between. CDR3 loop: CSADTAPDTQYF. The CDR3 DNA follows: TGCAGCGCAGACACGGCCCCAGATACGCAGTATTTT.

Worth noting for this clone: One end of the junction varies from germline; a read error may be responsible. CDR3 bases: TGTGCCAGCAGCATAGGGGGCTCGCAGCCCCAGCATTTT. It encodes CASSIGGSQPQHF. This rearrangement joins TRBV13 to TRBJ1-5; TRBD1 matches at 7 bases. Germline assignment: CDR1 PRHDT and CDR2 FYEKMQ (reference sequence). This CDR3 has 13 amino acids.

This chain joins TRBV5-6 and TRBJ2-7; 7 bases align to TRBD1. Germline CDR1 reads SGHDT; CDR2 reads YYEEEE. V shed 3 bases, J shed 7 bases, and the junction held 13 bases outside the gene matches. The CDR3 has 15 residues. CDR3 protein: CASSSFGTALLEQYF. CDR3 nucleotides: TGTGCCAGCAGCTCGTTTGGGACAGCCCTTTTGGAGCAGTACTTC. Based on the CDR3 plus reference TRBV5-6 and TRBJ2-7, the full variable domain is DAGVTQSPTHLIKTRGQQVTLRCSPKSGHDTVSWYQQALGQGPQFIFQYYEEEERQRGNFPDRFSGHQFPNYSSELNVNALLLGDSALYLCASSSFGTALLEQYFGPGTRLTVT.

Only a few counts were recorded for this clone. Within the sample, other DNA sequences also encode this same CDR3. The chain has TRBV7-9 and TRBJ1-2; D is unclear. The CDR3 is 11 amino acids. Trimming cost V 4 bases and J 5 bases, with 5 bases left between them. The germline CDR1 and CDR2 sequences are SEHNR and FQNEAQ (reference sequence). The CDR3 sequence: CASSSGYGYTF. The CDR3 DNA sequence: TGTGCCAGCAGCTCCGGATATGGCTACACCTTC. Full variable domain (outside the CDR3, taken from reference TRBV7-9 and TRBJ1-2): DTGVSQNPRHKITKRGQNVTFRCDPISEHNRLYWYRQTLGQGPEFLTYFQNEAQLEKSRLLSDRFSAERPKGSFSTLEIQRTEQGDSAMYLCASSSGYGYTFGSGTRLTVV.

The chain has TRBV11-2 and TRBJ2-1, with D unclear. V was clipped by 5 bases and J by 4 bases, with 9 bases between them. The CDR3 totals 13 residues. Germline-derived CDR1 and CDR2 are SGHAT and FQNNGV. The CDR3 region has the DNA TGTGCCAGCAGCCCCTTTCATTACAATGAGCAGTTCTTC. It encodes CASSPFHYNEQFF.

This clone was detected only a few times. This sequence joins TRBV7-2 and TRBJ1-3; D perhaps matches TRBD1 (5 bases). With 0 bases removed from V and 2 bases from J, the gap between germline ends came to 11 bases. Germline values: CDR1 SGHTA, CDR2 FQGNSA. The CDR3 has 16 amino acids. CDR3 DNA: TGTGCCAGCAGCTTAGCTCAGACAGCCGCTGGAAACACCATATATTTT. This translates into CASSLAQTAAGNTIYF.

This clone appeared a few times. V and J are TRBV18 and TRBJ2-3; perhaps TRBD2 as D (6 bases). CDR3 length: 15 amino acids. The V gene's germline CDR1 is KGHSH and CDR2 LQKENI. V was clipped by 3 bases and J by 2 bases, with 12 bases between them. The CDR3 protein is CASSPLGGDTDTQYF. CDR3 nucleotides: TGTGCCAGCTCACCCCTGGGCGGGGACACAGATACGCAGTATTTT.

In its sample, this clone was seen a few times. This chain joins TRBV20-1 and TRBJ1-2; D not certain. Germline CDR1 is DFQATT and CDR2 is SNEGSKA (reference sequence). V gave up 4 bases and J gave up 8 bases, with 11 bases separating them. This CDR3 has 11 amino acids. The CDR3 region is CSATRPRGYTF. For the CDR3, the DNA is TGCAGTGCTACCAGGCCGAGGGGCTACACCTTC.

The V call is TRBV4-3, the J call TRBJ2-5, with D maybe TRBD1 (6 bases). Germline lookup yields CDR1 LGHNA and CDR2 YSLEER. This CDR3 is 13 amino acids long. Trimming left V 0 bases short and J 11 bases short, with 13 bases between. The CDR3 sequence: CASSQDEVQGQYF. As DNA, the CDR3 is TGCGCCAGCAGCCAAGATGAAGTACAGGGACAGTACTTC.